This T cell receptor (beta chain) originates from a study of beta chain features in type 1 diabetes. Study-level background: Cell yields, age and gender were similar between patients and healthy donors.

The whole isolated RNA underwent reverse transcription, so sequencing captured expressed TCRB transcripts. Libraries were prepared by immunoSEQ multiplex PCR; TCRdb keeps only in-frame clonotypes and omits some of them. The profile shows 200,000 to 250,000 clones, more than 9% of them singletons. The CDR3 extends over 14 amino acids. Germline loops: CDR1 GTSNPN, CDR2 SVGIG (reference sequence). The V end was cut by 5 bases, the J end by 4 bases, with 14 bases between. Sample: naive CD4+ T cells from blood. The source of this sequence is a woman between 18 and 30 years old in good health. The chain joins TRBV30 to TRBJ2-2; TRBD2 is a possible D gene (5 bases). CDR3 residues: CAWRGPSRTGELFF. The CDR3 nucleotides are TGTGCCTGGCGGGGTCCTAGCCGCACCGGGGAGCTGTTTTTT.